This record covers a single T cell receptor (beta chain). Which antigen it targets is not known. Base-call qualities are not available, and no considerably larger clone is one nucleotide away. The donors were healthy, HIV-negative adults who had no recently reported acute infections or vaccinations. Every donor was a Caucasian adult residing in Nashville, Tennessee, USA. CD4+ T cells were enriched by magnetic negative selection; naive cells were then positively selected on CD45RA, and the negative fraction formed the memory subset. Blood was obtained by leukapheresis, after which PBMCs were separated by Ficoll-Histopaque density gradient centrifugation and cryopreserved in liquid nitrogen vapor phase. Analytical flow cytometry was used to check the purity and quantity of each magnetically sorted T cell population. From each sorted fraction, genomic DNA was isolated and quantified by UV absorbance on a Nanodrop 2000c.

This entry comes from a study of shared clonotypes between healthy human individuals (TCRdb year 2020). At the level of the whole study: A couple of women and a few men aged 18 to 49 years were included in the cohort. For each donor, CD4 naive and CD4 memory were each given three plates, CD8 naive was given two plates, and CD8 memory was given one plate. Blood TCR repertoires of about 5 healthy adults were deeply sequenced to estimate repertoire size and the extent of clonotype sharing between individuals. To increase sequencing depth and limit assay-specific biases, TCR repertoire library preparation and sequencing were carried out by different laboratories using diverse techniques. Between about 0.8 and 9 billion PBMCs per donor were obtained by leukapheresis.

General study outcomes and caveats: Compared with non-shared clonotypes, clonotypes shared by all four sorted-subset donors had higher generation probabilities. Pairwise subsampling indicated that sequencing depth was expected to affect the degree of clonotype sharing among donors. Rarefaction of sorted-subset datasets indicated incomplete sequencing despite the large sequencing depth. Sampling was restricted to blood, and TCR repertoires in tissues likely differ from the TCR repertoires found in blood. Estimated clonotype richness was generally larger for naive than for memory subsets. Across four donors, around 5% of naive CD4, approximately 4% of naive CD8, around 2.1% of memory CD4, and over 0.35% of memory CD8 clonotypes were shared. The small number of donors limited the genetic and exposure-history diversity represented.

Using the deep immunoSEQ assay, multiplex PCR amplified TCR CDR3 regions from genomic DNA. Extracted genomic DNA from each cell subset was spread evenly across all wells of several immunoSEQ 96-well plates, with each plate serving as a replicate. For sorted subsets, about 200 ng genomic DNA, equal to tens of thousands of T cell genomes, was loaded into each replicate PCR. Purified libraries were measured with a Qubit 3.0 fluorometer, size-checked on a Bioanalyzer 2100, and measured again with the KAPA Library Quantification kit. Each immunoSEQ 96-well plate was sequenced on its own single-read 150-cycle Illumina NextSeq 550 flow cell. Processing in the source paper ran as follows. Because the immunoSEQ output held only junctional sequences and lacked quality scores, the filtering could not match the filtering applied to full-length reads. Sequences were annotated with PyIR, a Python wrapper for IgBLAST v1.9, using IMGT germline references to assign V/J genes and CDR3. Reads with weak V/J assignments (E-value above 1e-6), missing CDR3, stop codons, out-of-frame junctions, or ambiguous translated residues were removed. V3J clonotypes were defined as sequences sharing the same inferred V gene, J gene, and CDR3 amino acid sequence. The percentage overlap between two repertoires was calculated by dividing the number of shared unique clonotypes by the size of the smaller repertoire. Repertoire richness was assessed with RTK rarefaction, the Chao1 estimator, and Recon v2.1 estimates of unobserved clonotypes. Generation probabilities for all TCRbeta clonotypes obtained by the gDNA method from several donors were computed using OLGA. TCRdb retrieved this table from immuneACCESS and kept in-frame rearrangements only. Not all clones are present; in checked studies, unresolved V genes account for under half, and no reason is known for the remainder. V and J calls plus clone size are reproduced from that table; the DNA served to infer D and trimming. This sample is represented by roughly 1 million clones; around four fifths of them were singletons. 1.4% to 1.5% of the sample belongs to the ten largest clones.

Sequencing was done on a sample of memory CD4+ T cells sorted from blood. According to the study, the label for this sample's cell subset or site signals: CD45RA-negative fraction. The receptor comes from a man between 18 and 35 years old in good health.

The CDR3 protein is CASSSGSSYGNTIYF. Here is the DNA: TGTGCCAGCAGTTCTGGCAGCAGCTACGGAAACACCATATATTTT. The sequence joins TRBV6-5 to TRBJ1-3, with no confidently assigned D gene. Via the germline V gene, CDR1 is MNHEY and CDR2 SVGAGI. V sheds 4 bases and J sheds 4 bases, leaving 14 bases between their ends. The cysteine opens and the phenylalanine closes a CDR3 of 15 amino acids. Of the read, only the CDR3 DNA is kept; its 45 bases are in frame from base 1.